The 6 T cell receptor beta chains below were found in one sample sequenced in a study of OX40 agonist ivuxolimab in advanced cancers. Measured with immunoSEQ multiplex PCR; TCRdb has only the in-frame clones, and not every one. The sample shows 87,000 or so clones, approximately 85% of them seen only once. Specimen: CD4+ or CD8+ T cells sorted from blood, collected in a trial of the OX40 agonist ivuxolimab. The receptors here all came from an adult with an advanced solid tumor such as melanoma, head and neck, liver or kidney cancer.

The sample holds many counts of this clone. V is TRBV7-8 and J is TRBJ2-1, with 11 positions matching TRBD1. This CDR3 region has 14 residues. V shed 5 bases and J 9 bases; nucleotides not matched to a gene: 6. The V gene's germline CDR1 is SGHVS and CDR2 FQNEAQ. The CDR3 bases are TGTGCCAGCAGCCCCCGGACAGGGGGCAGTGAGCAGTTCTTC. Protein: CASSPRTGGSEQFF.

The rearrangement joins TRBV5-4 to TRBJ2-5, with 10 bases identical to TRBD1. Unmatched junction bases numbered 4, after V lost 4 bases and J lost 4 bases. This CDR3 has 14 residues. Germline V lookup: CDR1 SGHNT, CDR2 YYREEE (reference sequence). The CDR3 reads CASSPGQGRETQYF. The CDR3 region has the DNA TGTGCCAGCAGCCCGGGACAGGGGAGAGAGACCCAGTACTTC.

The chain links TRBV2 to TRBJ2-5; no clear D. Near its end, the DNA agrees better with TRBJ2-7, so the J call may be wrong. Germline V CDR1 and CDR2: SNHLY, FYNNEI. There are 12 residues in the CDR3. CDR3 sequence (DNA): TGTGCCAGCAATAGCCTCTCCTACGAGCAGTACTTC. Its protein product is CASNSLSYEQYF.

The V and J genes are TRBV5-4 and TRBJ2-4; tentatively, D is TRBD2 (6 bases). Trimming shortened V by 2 bases and J by 9 bases, and 18 bases separated the two germline ends. CDR1 is SGHNT, CDR2 YYREEE, per germline (reference sequence). The CDR3 consists of 15 residues. The CDR3 DNA reads TGTGCCAGCAGCTTCTTTTTCAGGGTGGAGGGCATTCAGTACTTC. Translating gives CASSFFFRVEGIQYF.

The V and J genes are TRBV10-3 and TRBJ1-5; D gene ambiguous. V was pared by 2 bases and J by 6 bases, with 26 bases between. Germline CDR1 is ENHRY and CDR2 is SYGVKD. The CDR3 length is 19 residues. CDR3 loop: CAISEVAGGLRLRLQPQHF. In nucleotides, the CDR3 is TGTGCCATCAGTGAGGTGGCGGGAGGGTTGAGGCTTCGGCTTCAGCCCCAGCATTTT.

This clone is a singleton in its sample. This chain connects TRBV7-6 to TRBJ2-1; no firm D call. CDR1 SGHVS and CDR2 FNYEAQ come from the germline V gene. The CDR3 runs to 12 residues. V was shortened by 5 bases and J by 6 bases, with 8 bases between the two germline ends. For the CDR3, the DNA is TGTGCCAGCAGCCCCTTGACCAATGAGCAGTTCTTC. Protein product: CASSPLTNEQFF.